The 19 T cell receptor beta chains in this list originate from one sample, sequenced in a study of blood T cell repertoires in COVID-19. TCRdb keeps only in-frame clones here, not all; method: immunoSEQ multiplex PCR. Among around 300,000 clones listed, around 90% were seen once. The sequenced sample was peripheral blood. The receptors here all came from a woman in her 40s who had recovered from COVID-19.

The V call is TRBV24-1, the J call TRBJ2-7, with D perhaps matching TRBD1 (6 bases). The CDR3 has 15 residues. Trimming left V 3 bases short and J 2 bases short, with 13 bases between. Germline CDR1 KGHDR, CDR2 SFDVKD. The CDR3 bases are TGTGCCACCAGTGATCACACAGGGTACCCCTACGAGCAGTACTTC. This codes for CATSDHTGYPYEQYF.

Only a few counts were recorded for this clone. V and J are TRBV7-8 and TRBJ1-2; tentatively, D is TRBD1 (5 bases). The CDR3 consists of 15 residues. The germline CDR1 and CDR2 sequences are SGHVS and FQNEAQ. Trimming pared 3 bases from V and 6 bases from J, leaving 17 bases between. The CDR3, as DNA: TGTGCCAGCAGCTTCGCTGTCGGGGGGACGGATGGCTACACCTTC. Encoded protein: CASSFAVGGTDGYTF. Filled out from reference TRBV7-8 and TRBJ1-2, the complete variable domain reads GAGVSQSPRYKVAKRGQDVALRCDPISGHVSLFWYQQALGQGPEFLTYFQNEAQLDKSGLPSDRFFAERPEGSVSTLKIQRTQQEDSAVYLCASSFAVGGTDGYTFGSGTRLTVV.

This sequence joins TRBV27 and TRBJ1-1; a possible D gene is TRBD1 (5 bases). V shed 1 base and J shed 5 bases, with 11 bases lying between them. Germline V CDR1 and CDR2: MNHEY, SMNVEV (reference sequence). The CDR3 spans 14 residues. CDR3 in amino acids: CASSLWGGTTEAFF. CDR3 sequence (DNA): TGTGCCAGCAGTTTATGGGGGGGAACTACTGAAGCTTTCTTT.

As regards this clone: Other DNA sequences within the sample encode an identical CDR3. The rearrangement uses TRBV30 and TRBJ1-5, with D maybe TRBD1 (5 bases). V was shortened by 3 bases and J by 3 bases, with 9 bases between the two germline ends. Germline CDR1 GTSNPN, CDR2 SVGIG (reference sequence). The CDR3 has 13 residues. CDR3 region: CAWSRGANQPQHF. The DNA of the CDR3 is TGTGCCTGGAGCCGCGGGGCCAATCAGCCCCAGCATTTT.

This chain uses TRBV18 with TRBJ2-7; TRBD1 aligns across 7 bases. Per germline, CDR1 KGHSH and CDR2 LQKENI. V was pared by 0 bases and J by 6 bases, with 2 bases of the junction left unmatched. CDR3 size: 13 residues. Here the CDR3 reads CASSPPHRGEQYF. The CDR3 DNA is TGTGCCAGCTCACCACCTCACAGGGGCGAGCAGTACTTC.

The chain couples TRBV6-1 to TRBJ2-1, with 10 bases identical to TRBD2. With V trimmed by 2 bases and J by 9 bases, 10 bases remained unmatched. The CDR3 length is 16 residues. The germline V gene encodes CDR1 MNHNS and CDR2 SASEGT. The CDR3 protein is CASSEFPSSGRSEQFF. The CDR3 nucleotides are TGTGCCAGCAGTGAATTTCCGTCTAGCGGGAGATCTGAGCAGTTCTTC.

V and J are TRBV7-3 and TRBJ1-1; 7 bases are a match to TRBD1. The CDR3 consists of 13 residues. CDR1 is SGHTA, CDR2 FQGTGA, per germline. V was pared by 4 bases and J by 4 bases, with 3 bases of the junction left unmatched. CDR3 sequence (DNA): TGTGCCAGCAGCTCCGACAGGGTCACTGAAGCTTTCTTT. Amino acids: CASSSDRVTEAFF.

The chain has TRBV28 and TRBJ2-3; TRBD1 is a possible D gene (5 bases). Trimming took 6 bases from V and 2 from J, leaving 18 bases between them. There are 16 residues in the CDR3. CDR1 and CDR2 from the germline V gene are MDHEN and SYDVKM. CDR3 sequence (DNA): TGTGCCAGCAGCCTCGGCTGGCAGGGTGCCACAGATACGCAGTATTTT. Residues: CASSLGWQGATDTQYF. The full variable domain, rest sourced from reference TRBV28 and TRBJ2-3, is DVKVTQSSRYLVKRTGEKVFLECVQDMDHENMFWYRQDPGLGLRLIYFSYDVKMKEKGDIPEGYSVSREKKERFSLILESASTNQTSMYLCASSLGWQGATDTQYFGPGTRLTVL.

The chain combines TRBV30 with TRBJ1-6; 7 bases are shared with TRBD1. The CDR3 is 14 residues long. The germline gives CDR1 GTSNPN, CDR2 SVGIG (reference sequence). Unmatched junction bases numbered 8, after V lost 3 bases and J lost 9 bases. The CDR3 here is CAWSGTVGSSPLHF. CDR3 sequence (DNA): TGTGCCTGGAGCGGGACAGTGGGGAGTTCACCCCTCCACTTT.

A remark on this clone: Compared with germline, one end of the junction differs, possibly owing to a read error. The chain carries TRBV6-5 and TRBJ1-1, with 7 nucleotides matching TRBD1. The CDR3 has 13 residues. Germline CDR1 reads MNHEY; CDR2 reads SVGAGI. The CDR3 region is CASSYVDRADLFF. CDR3 DNA: TGTGCCAGCAGTTACGTAGACAGGGCGGACCTATTTTTT.

This sequence joins TRBV5-1 and TRBJ1-1, with D unresolved. Germline V gene lookup returns CDR1 SGHRS and CDR2 YFSETQ. This CDR3 is built from 14 residues. Between the trimmed V and J ends, which lost 1 base and 0 bases, there was a span of 7 bases. CDR3 in amino acids: CASSLSFLNTEAFF. In nucleotides, the CDR3 is TGCGCCAGCAGCTTGTCGTTTCTGAACACTGAAGCTTTCTTT.

The CDR3 sequence is CASSRELAGKTHLAKNIQYF. The CDR3 DNA sequence: TGTGCCAGCAGCCGCGAGCTAGCGGGCAAAACACACCTAGCCAAAAACATTCAGTACTTC. The J gene is TRBJ2-4, the V gene TRBV28; TRBD2 aligns across 8 bases. The CDR3 covers 20 residues. V dropped 6 bases and J dropped 0; count of bases not matched to a gene: 19. The V gene's germline CDR1 is MDHEN and CDR2 SYDVKM.

This chain joins TRBV4-1 and TRBJ2-1; 7 nucleotides line up with TRBD2. There are 17 residues in the CDR3. The V gene's germline CDR1 is MGHRA and CDR2 YSYEKL. V lost 0 bases, J lost 0 bases, and 5 bases stayed unmatched. The DNA of the CDR3 is TGCGCCAGCAGCCAAGAGGCTAGCGGAGCCTCCTACAATGAGCAGTTCTTC. This codes for CASSQEASGASYNEQFF.

The J gene is TRBJ2-3, the V gene TRBV11-3; 8 bases are shared with TRBD1. CDR3 length equals 15 residues. CDR1 and CDR2 (germline): SGHNT, YENEEA. J gave up 3 bases and V 0 bases, and 2 bases lay outside the gene matches. The CDR3 protein is CASSLDQGATDTQYF. The CDR3 bases are TGTGCCAGCAGCTTAGACCAGGGGGCTACAGATACGCAGTATTTT.

The chain recombines TRBV5-8 with TRBJ2-5, with 9 bases that match TRBD2. CDR3 length: 16 residues. J was trimmed by 5 bases and V by 2 bases; bases with no gene match: 10. From germline, CDR1 is SGHTS and CDR2 YDEGEE. The CDR3 protein is CASSFGRVSGSETQYF. DNA of the CDR3: TGTGCCAGCAGCTTCGGAAGGGTTAGCGGGAGCGAGACCCAGTACTTC.

The chain couples TRBV12-3 or TRBV12-4 to TRBJ1-1, with 7 bases that match TRBD1. The CDR3 is 13 residues long. V gave up 1 base and J gave up 7 bases; unmatched junction bases: 3. The chain's CDR3 is CASSLDRGSEAFF. The DNA of the CDR3 is TGTGCCAGCAGTTTAGACAGGGGCAGTGAAGCTTTCTTT.

The chain recombines TRBV25-1 with TRBJ1-1; TRBD1 agrees at 8 bases. V was pared by 5 bases and J by 1 base, with 6 bases of the junction left unmatched. CDR1 is MGHDK, CDR2 SYGVNS, per germline. The CDR3 consists of 15 residues. The CDR3 loop is CASSFRGQGNTEAFF. CDR3 DNA sequence: TGTGCCAGCAGTTTTCGAGGACAGGGGAACACTGAAGCTTTCTTT.

This sequence joins TRBV2 and TRBJ1-3, with 10 bases aligning to TRBD1. The CDR3 has 16 amino acids. Germline values: CDR1 SNHLY, CDR2 FYNNEI. V lost 1 base, J lost 2 bases, and 2 bases stayed unmatched. The CDR3 is CASSEEGQGTGNTIYF. The DNA for the CDR3 is TGTGCCAGCAGTGAAGAGGGACAGGGGACTGGAAACACCATATATTTT.

This CDR3 is CASSLVGRATPNQPQHF. The CDR3 region has the DNA TGTGCCAGCAGCTTAGTGGGGAGGGCCACCCCAAATCAGCCCCAGCATTTT. The chain recombines TRBV7-8 with TRBJ1-5; D unresolved. The CDR3 loop spans 17 amino acids. V was shortened by 1 base and J by 4 bases, with 17 bases between the two germline ends. Germline V gene data show CDR1 as SGHVS and CDR2 as FQNEAQ.